This T cell receptor beta chain comes out of a study of post-analysis software for immune sequencing data. Libraries were made from TCR beta cDNA, and they carried unique molecular identifiers. TCRdb reprocessed the PCR reads with MiXCR, giving one entry per CDR3 protein. The sample includes approximately 690,000 distinct CDR3 sequences, approximately 60% of them seen just once. With regard to this clonotype: Its antigen is not known.

Study-wide points: In patients, TRBV5-6, TRBV5-1 and TRBV20-1 belonged to roughly five TRBV segments found more frequently than in controls. The study found significantly lower normalized Chao1 diversity in multiple sclerosis patients than in controls.

The CDR3 covers 18 residues. Trimming stripped 1 base from V and 2 bases from J, with 19 bases between. Germline assignment: CDR1 SEHNR and CDR2 FQNEAQ (reference sequence). The clonotype comes from a girl aged 2-10 years with multiple sclerosis. Specimen: blood. This chain links TRBV7-9 with TRBJ2-3; D gene uncertain. The CDR3 protein is CASSLVIRVWEPTDTQYF. CDR3 DNA: TGTGCCAGCAGCTTAGTAATCCGGGTGTGGGAACCCACAGATACGCAGTATTTT.